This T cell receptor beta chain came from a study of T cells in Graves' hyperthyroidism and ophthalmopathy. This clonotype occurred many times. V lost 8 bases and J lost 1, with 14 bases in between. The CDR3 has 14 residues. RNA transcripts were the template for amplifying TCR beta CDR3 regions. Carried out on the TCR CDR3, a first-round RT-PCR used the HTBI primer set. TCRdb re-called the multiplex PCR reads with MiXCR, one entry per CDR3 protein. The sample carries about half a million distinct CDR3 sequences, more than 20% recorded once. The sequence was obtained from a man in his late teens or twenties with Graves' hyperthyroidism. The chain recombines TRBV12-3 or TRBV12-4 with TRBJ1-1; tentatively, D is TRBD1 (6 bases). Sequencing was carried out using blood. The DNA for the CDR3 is TGTGCCAGCCAGGGGCCACGTACGAACACTGAAGCTTTCTTT. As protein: CASQGPRTNTEAFF.